This TCR beta chain is from a study of identical twins. Study-wide findings and caveats: Models came in too low on out-of-frame TCR alpha sharing in monozygotic twins.

MiXCR, run by TCRdb on the 5' RACE reads, gives a single entry per CDR3 protein. The table includes approximately 600,000 distinct CDR3 sequences, 7.5% to 10% detected once. CDR3 length: 15 amino acids. Germline V gene lookup returns CDR1 SGHTA and CDR2 FQGNSA. V was pared by 4 bases and J by 5 bases, with 15 bases between. Healthy Caucasians alone served as donors. Regarding this clonotype: Its target is not known.

A further study also used this sample, focusing on yellow fever vaccine responses in identical twins.

V is TRBV7-2 and J is TRBJ2-1; possibly TRBD2 for D (7 bases). Sequences were obtained from PBMCs. The receptor comes from a woman under 30 in good health. CDR3: CASSSGASGNNEQFF. CDR3 sequence (DNA): TGTGCCAGCAGCTCGGGGGCTAGCGGAAACAATGAGCAGTTCTTC. Based on the CDR3 plus reference TRBV7-2 and TRBJ2-1, the full variable domain is GAGVSQSPSNKVTEKGKDVELRCDPISGHTALYWYRQSLGQGLEFLIYFQGNSAPDKSGLPSDRFSAERTGGSVSTLTIQRTQQEDSAVYLCASSSGASGNNEQFFGPGTRLTVL.